The 19 T cell receptor beta chains below all came from one sample that was sequenced in a study of a mutant IDH1 vaccine in newly diagnosed glioma. The protocol was immunoSEQ multiplex PCR, while the TCRdb copy is restricted to in-frame clones and leaves out a portion. The table lists about 27,000 clones, roughly 93% of them singletons. The time point: baseline, week 1 (first vaccination visit). This sample's treatment: pre-vaccination baseline after standard-of-care therapy. The specimen was PBMCs, collected from a glioma patient treated with radiotherapy, temozolomide or both. The receptors derive from a man between 40 and 49 years old with glioma.

The CDR3 DNA reads TGTGCCAGTAGTATGGCAACGGGGCGCGGGTTTGAGCAGTACTTC. Protein product: CASSMATGRGFEQYF. This chain uses TRBV19 with TRBJ2-7; D possibly uses TRBD1 or TRBD2 (5 bases each). Trimming pared 3 bases from V and 7 bases from J, leaving 19 bases between. Germline V gene data show CDR1 as LNHDA and CDR2 as SQIVND (reference sequence). The CDR3 has 15 amino acids.

The CDR3 loop reads CASSVAQGLEAFF. The DNA of the CDR3 is TGTGCCAGCAGCGTAGCCCAGGGCCTCGAAGCTTTCTTT. This chain links TRBV9 with TRBJ1-1; D perhaps matches TRBD1 (5 bases). Trimming cost V 0 bases and J 8 bases, with 11 bases left between them. This CDR3 spans 13 amino acids. The germline V gene encodes CDR1 SGDLS and CDR2 YYNGEE. Based on the CDR3 plus reference TRBV9 and TRBJ1-1, the full variable domain is DSGVTQTPKHLITATGQRVTLRCSPRSGDLSVYWYQQSLDQGLQFLIQYYNGEERAKGNILERFSAQQFPDLHSELNLSSLELGDSALYFCASSVAQGLEAFFGQGTRLTVV.

The V gene is TRBV19, the J gene TRBJ2-5; possible D gene TRBD1, 5 bases. Germline V CDR1 and CDR2: LNHDA, SQIVND (reference sequence). V was cut by 3 bases and J by 5 bases, with 16 bases left in between. The CDR3 totals 15 residues. Here the CDR3 reads CASSISGRVIETQYF. The DNA of the CDR3 is TGTGCCAGTAGTATCTCGGGCAGGGTTATTGAGACCCAGTACTTC. Together with reference TRBV19 and TRBJ2-5, the CDR3 gives the full variable domain: DGGITQSPKYLFRKEGQNVTLSCEQNLNHDAMYWYRQDPGQGLRLIYYSQIVNDFQKGDIAEGYSVSREKKESFPLTVTSAQKNPTAFYLCASSISGRVIETQYFGPGTRLLVL.

J is TRBJ1-6 and V is TRBV6-5; 7 bases line up with TRBD1. With 4 bases clipped from V and 10 bases from J, the junction kept 13 bases outside the gene matches. The CDR3 is made up of 16 amino acids. Germline CDR1 MNHEY, CDR2 SVGAGI. The CDR3 protein is CASSFSLRDSKSPLHF. DNA of the CDR3: TGTGCCAGCAGTTTTTCTCTCCGGGACAGTAAATCACCCCTCCACTTT.

The rearrangement links TRBV6-6 to TRBJ1-1; the D gene is possibly TRBD1 (5 bases). This CDR3 comprises 13 residues. Trimming took 7 bases from V and 4 from J, leaving 13 bases between them. Germline V gene lookup returns CDR1 MNHNY and CDR2 SVGAGI (reference sequence). CDR3 DNA: TGTGCCAGCACCCAACAGAGGGGCACTGAAGCTTTCTTT. It encodes CASTQQRGTEAFF.

This rearrangement joins TRBV19 to TRBJ1-5, with TRBD1 as a possible D gene (6 bases). V was shortened by 7 bases and J by 7 bases, with 11 bases between the two germline ends. The CDR3 sequence is 12 residues long. Germline assignment: CDR1 LNHDA and CDR2 SQIVND (reference sequence). The CDR3: CASTQGNQPQHF. CDR3 bases: TGTGCCAGTACACAGGGTAACCAGCCCCAGCATTTT.

This chain's CDR3 is CASSFGEIGYGYTF. The CDR3 DNA is TGTGCCAGCAGCTTCGGGGAAATTGGCTATGGCTACACCTTC. The chain carries TRBV5-4 and TRBJ1-2; D is uncertain. Trimming took off 2 bases at V and 4 bases at J, with 12 bases between the two ends. Germline lookup yields CDR1 SGHNT and CDR2 YYREEE (reference sequence). CDR3 size: 14 residues.

This chain connects TRBV7-9 to TRBJ1-1; D gene uncertain. The V gene's germline CDR1 is SEHNR and CDR2 FQNEAQ (reference sequence). The CDR3 contains 12 residues. Trimming left V 1 base short and J 0 bases short, with 0 bases between. CDR3 region: CASSLVNTEAFF. CDR3 coding DNA: TGTGCCAGCAGCTTAGTGAACACTGAAGCTTTCTTT.

The chain joins TRBV7-8 to TRBJ1-1, with D unresolved. From germline, CDR1 is SGHVS and CDR2 FQNEAQ. The CDR3 runs to 13 residues. Trimming took 4 bases from V and 4 from J, leaving 10 bases between them. CDR3 in DNA: TGTGCCAGCAGCTCGGCAATTGGCACTGAAGCTTTCTTT. This sequence encodes CASSSAIGTEAFF. Full variable domain (missing parts from reference TRBV7-8 and TRBJ1-1): GAGVSQSPRYKVAKRGQDVALRCDPISGHVSLFWYQQALGQGPEFLTYFQNEAQLDKSGLPSDRFFAERPEGSVSTLKIQRTQQEDSAVYLCASSSAIGTEAFFGQGTRLTVV.

The V gene is TRBV7-9, the J gene TRBJ2-5; no definite D call. The CDR3 extends over 14 amino acids. In germline, CDR1 is SEHNR, CDR2 FQNEAQ (reference sequence). Trimming took 0 bases from V and 4 from J, leaving 9 bases between them. The CDR3, as DNA: TGTGCCAGCAGCTTAGCGCTGAGTAGAGAGACCCAGTACTTC. This codes for CASSLALSRETQYF. The full variable domain, completed using reference TRBV7-9 and TRBJ2-5, is DTGVSQNPRHKITKRGQNVTFRCDPISEHNRLYWYRQTLGQGPEFLTYFQNEAQLEKSRLLSDRFSAERPKGSFSTLEIQRTEQGDSAMYLCASSLALSRETQYFGPGTRLLVL.

The rearrangement joins TRBV10-3 to TRBJ2-7; 10 nucleotides agree with TRBD1. This CDR3 region has 17 residues. The junction had 9 bases not matched to a gene; V was cut back by 3 bases and J by 1 base. Germline V lookup: CDR1 ENHRY, CDR2 SYGVKD. This chain's CDR3 is CAISDPRRGQGSYEQYF. For the CDR3, the DNA is TGTGCCATCAGTGATCCGCGAAGGGGACAGGGGTCCTACGAGCAGTACTTC.

The V and J genes are TRBV7-9 and TRBJ1-2; a possible D gene is TRBD1 (5 bases). The CDR3 has 15 amino acids. The germline V gene encodes CDR1 SEHNR and CDR2 FQNEAQ (reference sequence). V was pared by 5 bases and J by 4 bases, with 17 bases between. The CDR3 sequence: CASSEQDLPSYGYTF. The CDR3 nucleotides read TGTGCCAGCAGCGAACAGGATCTACCCTCCTATGGCTACACCTTC.

The genes are TRBV10-3 and TRBJ2-2; a possible D gene is TRBD1 (7 bases). Germline V gene lookup returns CDR1 ENHRY and CDR2 SYGVKD. The CDR3 extends over 15 amino acids. The ends were cut back, 6 bases at V and 4 bases at J, with 15 bases in the middle. The CDR3 sequence is CAIRRDSIFTGELFF. Here the CDR3 DNA reads TGTGCCATCAGGCGGGACAGCATATTCACCGGGGAGCTGTTTTTT.

J is TRBJ1-2 and V is TRBV6-1; 7 bases line up with TRBD1. J gave up 3 bases and V 6 bases, and 4 bases lay outside the gene matches. The CDR3 loop spans 13 amino acids. The germline CDR1 and CDR2 sequences are MNHNS and SASEGT. The CDR3 here is CASSGQAYYGYTF. The CDR3 nucleotides are TGTGCCAGCAGCGGACAGGCTTACTATGGCTACACCTTC.

This chain joins TRBV4-3 and TRBJ2-1, with TRBD1 matching over 10 bases. V was pared by 1 base and J by 5 bases, with 8 bases of the junction left unmatched. Germline V CDR1 and CDR2: LGHNA, YSLEER. This CDR3 region has 17 residues. The CDR3 region is CASSQAGTGVVDNEQFF. CDR3 sequence (DNA): TGCGCCAGCAGCCAAGCCGGGACAGGGGTGGTGGACAATGAGCAGTTCTTC.

V usage is TRBV5-1 and J usage is TRBJ2-3, with D uncertain. The CDR3 has 15 amino acids. Germline lookup yields CDR1 SGHRS and CDR2 YFSETQ. Between the trimmed V and J ends, which lost 1 base and 5 bases, there was a span of 14 bases. The CDR3 bases are TGCGCCAGCAGCTTGAATGCCGGAGTGGGAGATACGCAGTATTTT. It specifies CASSLNAGVGDTQYF.

V is TRBV7-6 and J is TRBJ2-5, with D maybe TRBD2 (6 bases). This CDR3 comprises 17 residues. The germline CDR1 and CDR2 sequences are SGHVS and FNYEAQ. Trimming shortened V by 5 bases and J by 2 bases, and 21 bases separated the two germline ends. CDR3 loop: CASSESTGLLGQETQYF. The DNA of the CDR3 is TGTGCCAGCAGCGAATCTACGGGACTCCTTGGGCAAGAGACCCAGTACTTC.

V gene TRBV4-1 combines with J gene TRBJ1-2, with no clear D. CDR3 length: 15 residues. V gave up 1 base and J gave up 4 bases, with 13 bases separating them. Germline V gene data show CDR1 as MGHRA and CDR2 as YSYEKL. CDR3 region: CASSQVGRTLYGYTF. The CDR3 DNA sequence: TGCGCCAGCAGCCAAGTTGGACGGACTCTCTATGGCTACACCTTC.

The V and J genes are TRBV27 and TRBJ1-5; D possibly corresponds to TRBD1 (5 bases). This CDR3 contains 14 residues. Germline CDR1 MNHEY, CDR2 SMNVEV (reference sequence). The V end was cut by 5 bases, the J end by 6 bases, with 14 bases between. The CDR3 sequence is CASSHQGPGQPQHF. The CDR3 DNA is TGTGCCAGCAGTCATCAGGGTCCGGGTCAGCCCCAGCATTTT.